The next 5 T cell receptor beta chains were all read from a single sample in a study of T cells in localized non-small cell lung cancer. Assay: immunoSEQ multiplex PCR; the TCRdb copy retains only in-frame clones and omits some. The sample records over 50,000 clones, over 80% being singletons. Here the sequenced sample was peripheral blood mononuclear cells, taken before any cancer treatment. The receptor source for this set is a man aged 40 to 69 with stage III lung adenocarcinoma.

V usage is TRBV5-4 and J usage is TRBJ2-7, with 7 bases lining up with TRBD1. This CDR3 is 14 amino acids long. With 4 bases clipped from V and 2 bases from J, the junction kept 6 bases outside the gene matches. Per the germline V gene, CDR1 is SGHNT and CDR2 is YYREEE (reference sequence). CDR3 sequence reads: CASSTATGPYEQYF. The CDR3 bases are TGTGCCAGCAGCACAGCGACAGGGCCCTACGAGCAGTACTTC.

Regarding this clone: Additional DNA sequences in this sample encode the identical CDR3. The chain carries TRBV5-1 and TRBJ2-1; unclear D gene. The CDR3 runs 15 residues. The germline V and J ends were trimmed by 0 bases and 4 bases, with 11 bases remaining between them. CDR1 is SGHRS and CDR2 is YFSETQ in the germline V gene. The CDR3 loop reads CASSLGQLSYNEQFF. The CDR3 nucleotides are TGCGCCAGCAGCTTGGGACAACTCTCTTACAATGAGCAGTTCTTC.

This clone came up a few times. The chain has TRBV12-5 and TRBJ1-5; D not resolved. CDR3 length: 15 amino acids. CDR1 and CDR2 (germline): LGHNT, FRNRAP. V shed 2 bases and J shed 6 bases, with 14 bases lying between them. CDR3 amino acids: CASGLTAQRSQPQHF. CDR3 DNA: TGTGCTAGTGGTTTGACGGCACAACGGAGTCAGCCCCAGCATTTT.

This chain links TRBV11-2 with TRBJ2-1; the D gene is possibly TRBD1 (5 bases). The CDR3 is made up of 15 amino acids. Trimming left V 3 bases short and J 9 bases short, with 18 bases between. CDR1 is SGHAT, CDR2 FQNNGV, per germline. The CDR3: CASSFAVSGQVEQFF. The CDR3 nucleotides are TGTGCCAGCAGCTTTGCGGTTTCAGGGCAGGTTGAGCAGTTCTTC. The variable domain in full, with the rest retrieved from reference TRBV11-2 and TRBJ2-1, is EAGVAQSPRYKIIEKRQSVAFWCNPISGHATLYWYQQILGQGPKLLIQFQNNGVVDDSQLPKDRFSAERLKGVDSTLKIQPAKLEDSAVYLCASSFAVSGQVEQFFGPGTRLTVL.

The chain is built from TRBV7-2 and TRBJ1-5; a possible D gene is TRBD1 (6 bases). Germline CDR1 is SGHTA and CDR2 is FQGNSA. Deletions cut 4 bases from V and 6 bases from J, with 10 bases between. This CDR3 spans 13 amino acids. The CDR3 protein is CASSSQGGQPQHF. The DNA for the CDR3 is TGTGCCAGCAGCTCCCAAGGGGGTCAGCCCCAGCATTTT.